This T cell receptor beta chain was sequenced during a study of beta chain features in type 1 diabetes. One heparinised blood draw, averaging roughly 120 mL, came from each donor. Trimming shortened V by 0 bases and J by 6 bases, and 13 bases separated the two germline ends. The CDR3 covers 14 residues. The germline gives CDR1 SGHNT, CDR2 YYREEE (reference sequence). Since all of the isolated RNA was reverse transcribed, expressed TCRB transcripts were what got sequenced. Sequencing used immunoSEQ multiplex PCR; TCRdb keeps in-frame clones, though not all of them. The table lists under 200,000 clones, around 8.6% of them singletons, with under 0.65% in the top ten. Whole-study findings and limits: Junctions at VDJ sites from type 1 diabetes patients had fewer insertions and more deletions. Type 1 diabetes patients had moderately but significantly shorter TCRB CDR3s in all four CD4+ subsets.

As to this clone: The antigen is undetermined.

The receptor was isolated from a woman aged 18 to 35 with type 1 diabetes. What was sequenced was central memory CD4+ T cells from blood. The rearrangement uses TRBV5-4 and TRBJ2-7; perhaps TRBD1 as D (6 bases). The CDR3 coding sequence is TGTGCCAGCAGCTTGGCCGGGACAAAGGTCGAGCAGTACTTC. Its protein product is CASSLAGTKVEQYF.